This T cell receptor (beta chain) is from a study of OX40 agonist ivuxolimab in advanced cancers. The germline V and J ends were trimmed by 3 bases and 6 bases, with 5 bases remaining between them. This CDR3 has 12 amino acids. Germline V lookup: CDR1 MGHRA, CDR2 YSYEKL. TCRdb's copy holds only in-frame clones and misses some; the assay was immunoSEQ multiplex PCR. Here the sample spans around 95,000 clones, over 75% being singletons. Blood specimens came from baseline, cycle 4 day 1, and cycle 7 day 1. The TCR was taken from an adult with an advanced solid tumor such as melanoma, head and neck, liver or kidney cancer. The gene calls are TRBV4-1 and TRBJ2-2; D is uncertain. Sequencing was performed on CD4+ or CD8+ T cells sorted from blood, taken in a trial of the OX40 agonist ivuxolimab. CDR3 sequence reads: CASSQRPGELFF. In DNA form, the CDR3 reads TGCGCCAGCAGCCAGCGGCCCGGGGAGCTGTTTTTT.